The 17 T cell receptor beta chains below come from one sample, sequenced in a study of glioma-infiltrating T cells (TCRdb year 2016). The sample was run on an Illumina MiSeq. The iRepertoire nested amplicon-rescue multiplex PCR (arm-PCR) platform was used to amplify TCR alpha and beta CDR3 regions from RNA. TCRdb redid the processing of the public reads, applying fastp at Q25 and MiXCR, and retained in-frame beta chains. Entries that share a CDR3 protein sequence are merged under the most common genes and DNA. The table for this sample lists roughly 40,000 distinct CDR3 sequences; around 24% of them were counted only once. The ten top clones hold less than 7% of the sample. Sample: glioma tissue, nonneoplastic brain tissue, or PBMCs (not recorded which). The receptors were gathered from a human donor with low-grade glioma or glioblastoma, undergoing nonglioma brain surgery, or in good health (not recorded which).

The rearrangement uses TRBV11-2 and TRBJ1-1; D might be TRBD1 (6 bases). Trimming shortened V by 0 bases and J by 1 base, and 9 bases separated the two germline ends. The V gene's germline CDR1 is SGHAT and CDR2 FQNNGV. The CDR3 sequence is 15 residues long. The CDR3 nucleotides read TGTGCCAGCAGCTTAGACTCGGGACAGAACACTGAAGCTTTCTTT. The encoded protein is CASSLDSGQNTEAFF.

The table lists this clonotype with many counts. This sequence joins TRBV29-1 and TRBJ2-1; TRBD2 aligns across 8 bases. The V gene end was trimmed by 5 bases and the J gene end by 4 bases; junction bases not matched to a gene: 7. The germline V gene encodes CDR1 SQVTM and CDR2 ANQGSEA. The CDR3 consists of 14 residues. In DNA form, the CDR3 reads TGCAGCGTTCCAGGACTAGCAGATTACAATGAGCAGTTCTTC. This gives the protein CSVPGLADYNEQFF.

This clonotype was counted at least ten times. The gene calls are TRBV6-8 and TRBJ1-5; TRBD1 matches at 7 bases. V lost 5 bases, J lost 0 bases, and 10 bases stayed unmatched. The CDR3 spans 17 residues. Germline V gives CDR1 MNHGY, CDR2 SAAAGT. CDR3 protein: CASSHTGTDSSNQPQHF. The CDR3 nucleotides read TGTGCCAGCAGTCACACCGGGACAGATAGTAGCAATCAGCCCCAGCATTTT.

This clonotype was recorded at least ten times. The rearrangement links TRBV10-3 to TRBJ1-1; 8 bases map to TRBD1. Germline loops: CDR1 ENHRY, CDR2 SYGVKD. The CDR3 spans 18 residues. The V segment lost 3 bases and the J segment 5 bases; nucleotides outside the gene matches: 17. The CDR3 coding sequence is TGTGCCATCAGTGACTTTCTGGAGGCAGGGGGCTTGTGGACTGAAGCTTTCTTT. It codes for CAISDFLEAGGLWTEAFF.

This clonotype has a count of ten or more. The J gene is TRBJ2-3, the V gene TRBV15; TRBD2 agrees at 10 bases. The V gene's germline CDR1 is LNHNV and CDR2 YYDKDF (reference sequence). V was pared by 8 bases and J by 0 bases, with 8 bases of the junction left unmatched. The CDR3 sequence is 16 residues long. The CDR3 here is CATRPGLALSTDTQYF. Written as DNA, the CDR3 is TGTGCCACCCGACCGGGACTAGCGCTAAGCACAGATACGCAGTATTTT.

In its sample, this clonotype was seen many times. The chain couples TRBV19 to TRBJ2-3, with 8 bases identical to TRBD2. The ends lost 6 bases at V and 2 bases at J; junction bases unmatched: 13. Germline V CDR1 and CDR2: LNHDA, SQIVND (reference sequence). This CDR3 has 17 residues. The CDR3 nucleotides are TGTGCCAGTAGACCCGATTGGGGTAGCGGGAACACAGATACGCAGTATTTT. This sequence encodes CASRPDWGSGNTDTQYF.

This clonotype has ten or more counts. J is TRBJ1-2 and V is TRBV28, with 7 bases that match TRBD1. The germline gives CDR1 MDHEN, CDR2 SYDVKM. The CDR3 covers 13 residues. V shed 8 bases and J 1 base; nucleotides not matched to a gene: 4. The CDR3 nucleotides are TGTGCCAGCGGGACAGTGCTTAACTATGGCTACACCTTC. It codes for CASGTVLNYGYTF.

Relative to its sample, this clonotype is medium-sized. The chain uses TRBV27 and TRBJ1-1; D not certain. This CDR3 spans 14 amino acids. The V gene's germline CDR1 is MNHEY and CDR2 SMNVEV (reference sequence). Trimming took 5 bases from V and 2 from J, leaving 12 bases between them. DNA for the CDR3: TGTGCCAGCAGTCCCCGTCTAGCAAACACTGAAGCTTTCTTT. It specifies CASSPRLANTEAFF.

This clonotype occurred a few times. The chain combines TRBV19 with TRBJ2-2; D might be TRBD1 (5 bases). CDR3 size: 14 residues. With 5 bases removed from V and 6 bases from J, the gap between germline ends came to 13 bases. Germline V gene data show CDR1 as LNHDA and CDR2 as SQIVND (reference sequence). Here the CDR3 DNA reads TGTGCCAGTAGTGAGACAGACTCGTCCGGGGAGCTGTTTTTT. Translation gives CASSETDSSGELFF.

About this clonotype: A much larger clonotype is one base distant, so this may be a read error. The rearrangement joins TRBV2 to TRBJ1-1, with D perhaps matching TRBD1 (5 bases). The CDR3 is 14 amino acids. The V end was cut by 4 bases, the J end by 4 bases, with 13 bases between. The germline V gene has CDR1 SNHLY and CDR2 FYNNEI. The CDR3 DNA is TGTGCCAGCAGTGGGGTTTACAGGAGCACTGAAGCTTTCTTT. It codes for CASSGVYRSTEAFF.

This clonotype was counted many times. The gene calls are TRBV28 and TRBJ2-6; tentative D call: TRBD1 (5 bases). Trimming took 3 bases from V and 0 from J, leaving 6 bases between them. The CDR3 totals 15 residues. The germline CDR1 and CDR2 sequences are MDHEN and SYDVKM. DNA for the CDR3: TGTGCCAGCAGTTTTAGGGGCTCTGGGGCCAACGTCCTGACTTTC. Translated, it gives CASSFRGSGANVLTF.

As to this clonotype: This may stem from a read error, because a much larger clone lies one nucleotide away. The chain uses TRBV4-1 and TRBJ1-1; TRBD1 aligns across 7 bases. CDR3 size: 11 residues. Germline trimming cut 7 bases from V and 7 bases from J; bases unmatched to any gene: 3. Germline CDR1 and CDR2: MGHRA and YSYEKL. The CDR3 DNA reads TGCGCCAGCAAAGGGGGCATTGAAGCTTTCTTT. Translating it yields CASKGGIEAFF.

Points on this clonotype: The conserved phenylalanine or tryptophan is not found at the CDR3 terminus, so this likely reflects a read error. V and J are TRBV29-1 and TRBJ2-5, with TRBD2 as a possible D gene (5 bases). CDR3 length: 11 amino acids. Germline CDR1 SQVTM, CDR2 ANQGSEA. Trimming took off 3 bases at V and 7 bases at J, with 9 bases between the two ends. The DNA of the CDR3 is TGCAGCGTTGACGGGGAAGTGACCCAGTACCTC. As protein: CSVDGEVTQYL.

There are a few counts of this clonotype. The chain joins TRBV12-3 or TRBV12-4 to TRBJ2-5; 11 bases agree with TRBD1. The CDR3 extends over 15 amino acids. Trimming removed 5 bases from V and 5 bases from J; junction bases left unmatched: 7. The CDR3 protein is CASSPGQGALETQYF. In DNA form, the CDR3 reads TGTGCCAGCAGTCCTGGACAGGGGGCATTGGAGACCCAGTACTTC.

CDR3: CSARVEQVYEQYF. In DNA form, the CDR3 reads TGCAGTGCTAGAGTTGAGCAGGTATACGAGCAGTACTTC. The gene calls are TRBV20-1 and TRBJ2-7; D is unclear. The CDR3 is made up of 13 amino acids. Trimming left V 1 base short and J 4 bases short, with 11 bases between. Germline CDR1 and CDR2: DFQATT and SNEGSKA (reference sequence).

This clonotype appeared many times. The genes are TRBV28 and TRBJ2-7, with D perhaps being TRBD1 or TRBD2 (5 bases each). Trimming stripped 5 bases from V and 2 bases from J, with 16 bases between. This CDR3 is built from 15 residues. The germline V gene encodes CDR1 MDHEN and CDR2 SYDVKM. The CDR3 here is CASSPPPGATYEQYF. CDR3 in DNA: TGTGCCAGCAGTCCCCCTCCCGGGGCCACCTACGAGCAGTACTTC.

This clonotype ranks as medium-sized (0.01 to 0.1%). The CDR3 DNA reads as TGTGCCACCAGCGGCCTTCAGGAGACCCAGTACTTC. It is translated as CATSGLQETQYF. The gene calls are TRBV15 and TRBJ2-5; D unclear. Trimming took 5 bases from V and 5 from J, leaving 9 bases between them. CDR3 size: 12 residues. Germline V gene sequence: CDR1 LNHNV, CDR2 YYDKDF (reference sequence).